Sequencing of this T cell receptor beta chain was carried out in a study of cytomegalovirus exposure and HLA in healthy donors (dated by TCRdb to 2016 to 2017). About the investigation overall: According to an earlier analysis of a few hundred of the donors, 200 million or so T cells yielded 100 million or so unique TCR beta sequences and approximately 280 Gb of sequence data. About 330 gigabases of sequencing data and 70 million to 95 million unique TCR sequences made up an early release that covered roughly 670 HLA-typed donors. Of the 350 to 450 genotyped donors, 75% to 85% were placed in the genetic ancestry cluster associated with self-reported Caucasian donors. The study aimed to test whether cataloging public T cell receptors could reveal signatures of past pathogen exposure. The T cell repertoires of 550 to 850 subjects were profiled by immunosequencing and related to cytomegalovirus serostatus. Besides the first cohort of about 730 subjects, a separate validation cohort made up of roughly 120 different subjects was used. To predict cytomegalovirus infection status, the study combined high-throughput TCR immunosequencing, statistical association of individual TCRs with disease status, and machine learning. A later analysis re-analyzed previously published TCR beta repertoires from roughly 630 donors and added high-resolution HLA genotyping to study TCR occurrence patterns. Rather than using new phenotypic data, the later analysis identified candidate immune exposures from TCR beta sequences and from how often those sequences occurred across donors. To decide whether each TCR beta V gene segment behaved as functional or pseudogenic, an earlier analysis of approximately 600 of the donors relied on high-throughput TCR beta sequencing. Donor age, sex, ethnicity and CMV serostatus were collected together with the repertoire data. In a later genetic analysis, genome-wide SNP genotypes for about three fifths of the 666 donors were used, and that subset was treated as a discovery cohort. All discovery cohort repertoires had been generated on a single sequencing platform. HLA typing covered class I and class II loci at four-digit resolution. The number of typed donors differed by locus: 629-630 for A, B, C, DRB1 and DQB1; 522 for DQA1; some 590 for DPA1; and around 490 for DPB1. Roughly 5 DR-DQ haplotypes were treated as single units for association and clustering because of strong linkage in the cohort. Among 398 genotyped donors of the cohort, an average of approximately 240,000 unique TCR beta nucleotide sequences were sequenced per donor, roughly 20% of them non-productive. Findings and caveats that apply to the study as a whole: Most TCR sequences were seen in very few donors, while some public TCRs were found in many individuals. A later genetic analysis reported fewer N-insertions in productive TCRs among donors in an Asian-associated ancestry cluster than the roughly 700-donor mean. The classifier was reported to diagnose cytomegalovirus status with high specificity and sensitivity in both the original cohort and the validation cohort. In the study, around 150 TCR beta chains were listed as associated with cytomegalovirus. Correlated functional status among segregating V segments might reflect linkage disequilibrium, but an unknown experimental factor could not be ruled out. Roughly uniform sequencing depth across donors was assumed in presence/absence analyses, although this assumption may not hold. Because HLA typing was missing for some donors at each locus, association tests included only the typed subset. In a later analysis, HLA-associated TCR beta chains were found to be more clonally expanded and to have lower generation probabilities than equally common non-associated chains. The authors suggested that the approach could potentially be generalized to other disease states and immunological phenotypes. In a later analysis, TCR association rates were found to vary across HLA loci, with the most associated TCRs seen for DRB1 alleles and the fewest for HLA-C alleles. Most CMV-associated TCR beta chains appeared to be HLA-restricted in a later analysis, and the HLA associations seemed to be driven largely by CMV exposure. Because counts were too low, about 15 rarely observed V segments, including chromosome 9 orphons, were left out of the earlier analysis of a few hundred of the donors. Immune exposure information for the cohort was limited to CMV serostatus. A later genetic analysis associated a missense DCLRE1C variant with V-gene and J-gene trimming of TCR beta chains, and an independent cohort replicated the association. Only TCR beta chains were sequenced in this cohort, and the absence of alpha or paired-chain data limited detectable features. According to a later analysis, parvovirus B19, influenza, CMV and Epstein-Barr virus appeared linked to several top co-occurrence clusters. Specific HLA alleles were associated with 18,000 or so TCR beta sequences at a false discovery rate of 0.05 in a later analysis. In an earlier analysis of some 640 of the donors, most TCR beta V segments were observed in productive rearrangements about 90% or about 30% of the time, broadly matching IMGT annotations. A cluster of highly shared sequence variants was judged likely to represent a technical artifact of the sequencing pipeline. A few of the identified cytomegalovirus-associated TCR beta chains were confirmed in vitro to be specific for cytomegalovirus antigens. When HLA alleles, especially DR and DQ, strongly co-occurred, TCR associations were difficult to assign to individual alleles. Because the 87-base-pair reads could not distinguish some IMGT-functional V segments, including TRBV6-2 and TRBV6-3, those segments were excluded. A further reported finding was that TCR beta sequences accurately predicted the HLA-A and HLA-B alleles for most subjects in the first cohort.

The cohort consisted of 666 healthy bone marrow donors. All cohort members were sampled while nominally healthy, although unrecorded immune exposures were likely present. The donor was CMV seronegative and belonged to the group of approximately 320 seronegative cohort members. A peripheral blood sample was collected from each donor, and TCR beta sequencing was performed on peripheral blood mononuclear cells. Genomic DNA extraction from the blood cell samples was performed with the Qiagen DNeasy Blood Extraction Kit. With respect to this clone: The target of this receptor is not known. No clone much larger than this one lies a single base away; base qualities are absent.

Library prep was done by the immunoSEQ multiplex PCR assay. For the multiplex PCR, a mixture combining 60 forward primers for TCR Vbeta segments and 13 reverse primers for TCR Jbeta segments was used. Amplification of the CDR3 region of rearranged TCR beta genes was performed with a multiplex PCR assay on genomic DNA. Amplified TCR beta libraries were sequenced as 87-base-pair reads on the Illumina HiSeq System. As for how the authors treated the data: In a later analysis, approximately 74 million unique TCR beta chains were counted across the 690 or so repertoires, and some 10 million of these chains were shared by at least two donors. Raw reads were error-corrected and collapsed into unique sequences by a nearest-neighbor algorithm in which closely related sequences were merged to remove PCR and sequencing errors. To assign V, D and J gene segments, CDR3 sequences were aligned to IMGT reference sequences. For a sequence to be retained, a match of at least six nucleotides to both a V gene segment and a J gene segment was required. Rearrangements were called productive when the CDR3 lacked stop codons and stayed in frame with V and J; all others were non-productive. CDR3 was defined according to IMGT convention as the region running from the second conserved V-encoded cysteine to the conserved J-encoded phenylalanine. The earlier analysis of approximately 500 of the donors excluded sequences that lacked an unambiguous match to a single V gene segment. In an earlier analysis of approximately 590 of the donors, a V segment was called functional when productive rearrangements were above 56.7%, and segregating when the standard deviation between donors exceeded 5%. A statistical classification framework was built for diagnosing cytomegalovirus status from the catalog of TCR beta chain sequences. V and J gene assignment, in a later analysis, came from comparing TCR nucleotide sequences with IMGT/GENE-DB human TR gene sequences. A later analysis assigned CDR3 sequences and most-parsimonious VDJ recombination scenarios with the TCRdist pipeline. In a later analysis, every TCR beta chain was defined by the combination of its CDR3 amino acid sequence and its V-gene family, and reads without a unique V-gene family were dropped. In a later analysis, around 650 highly shared, low-generation-probability nucleotide sequences were removed to address suspected cross-contamination and a sequencing artifact. For each public chain, a later analysis derived a clonal expansion index from normalized ranks of inferred template counts within each repertoire. In a later analysis, generation probabilities were computed using a VDJ recombination model fitted to out-of-frame rearrangements, and the results were checked against IGoR. In a later analysis, TCR-TCR, TCR-HLA and TCR-CMV co-occurrence was scored with hypergeometric tests, and a repertoire-size bias correction was applied to TCR pairs. To estimate false discovery rates, a later analysis permuted the HLA or CMV assignments 20 times. In a later analysis, co-occurring TCRs were grouped using DBSCAN, and TCRdist sequence similarity was added for clustering within HLA-allele-positive subsets. For co-occurrence clustering, repertoires with fewer than 30,000 or more than 120,000 public chains were excluded, along with roughly five repertoires with anomalous nucleotide sharing. TCRdb took this table from immuneACCESS and kept in-frame rearrangements with V and J called. Such tables lack part of the clones; where checked against another copy, unresolved V genes explain under half of the gap, and the rest is unexplained. That table supplies the V and J calls and clone size; D and trimming were determined from the DNA. This sample is represented by tens of thousands of clones; 84% of them were singletons. The ten most abundant clones make up about 4% of the sample.

CDR1 SGHTA and CDR2 FQGNSA were looked up in the germline V gene. The CDR3 goes from the cysteine to the phenylalanine over 13 residues. Kept here is only the CDR3 DNA, which spans 39 bases and is read in frame from base 1. V was cut back by 6 bases and J by 4 bases, leaving a gap of 9 bases between them. The sequence was obtained from a woman aged 18-29 years in good health and CMV-seronegative. The material sequenced was PBMCs. The chain is assembled from TRBV7-2 and TRBJ2-2; the D gene is perhaps TRBD1, from 6 matching bases. The DNA reads as follows: TGTGCCAGCAGTAACAGGGTCACCGGGGAGCTGTTTTTT. This sequence encodes CASSNRVTGELFF. The CDR3, completed at both ends by the reference TRBV7-2 and TRBJ2-2 genes, gives the full variable domain GAGVSQSPSNKVTEKGKDVELRCDPISGHTALYWYRQSLGQGLEFLIYFQGNSAPDKSGLPSDRFSAERTGGSVSTLTIQRTQQEDSAVYLCASSNRVTGELFFGEGSRLTVL.